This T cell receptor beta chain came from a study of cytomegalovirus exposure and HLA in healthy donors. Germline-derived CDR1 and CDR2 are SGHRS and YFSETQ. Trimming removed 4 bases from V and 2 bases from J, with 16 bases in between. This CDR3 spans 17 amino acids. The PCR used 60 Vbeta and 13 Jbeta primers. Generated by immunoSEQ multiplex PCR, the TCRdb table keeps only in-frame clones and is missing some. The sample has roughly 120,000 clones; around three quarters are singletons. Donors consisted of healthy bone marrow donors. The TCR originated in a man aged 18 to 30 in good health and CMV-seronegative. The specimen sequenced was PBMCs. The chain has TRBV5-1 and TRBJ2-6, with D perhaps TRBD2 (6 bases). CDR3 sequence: CASSLPVVAAGANVLTF. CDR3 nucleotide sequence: TGCGCCAGCAGCCTTCCCGTGGTAGCGGCTGGGGCCAACGTCCTGACTTTC.